The 29 T cell receptor beta chains below were found in one sample sequenced in a study of cytomegalovirus exposure and HLA in healthy donors. The primer mix had 60 Vbeta and 13 Jbeta primers. The assay was immunoSEQ multiplex PCR, and TCRdb's table has in-frame clones only and misses some. Of 100,000 or so clones listed, 65% to 90% are singletons. Sequenced material: PBMCs. Receptors originate from a woman aged 18-29 years in good health and CMV-seronegative.

This CDR3 reads CASSLLLYNEQFF. The CDR3 DNA sequence: TGTGCCAGCAGCTTATTACTTTACAATGAGCAGTTCTTC. The V and J genes are TRBV7-6 and TRBJ2-1; no firm D call. This CDR3 has 13 residues. CDR1 SGHVS and CDR2 FNYEAQ come from the germline V gene. Trimming pared 2 bases from V and 4 bases from J, leaving 6 bases between.

CDR3 residues: CASNRVEGSPYGYTF. The CDR3 DNA reads as TGTGCCAGCAACCGAGTTGAAGGGAGCCCCTATGGCTACACCTTC. The rearrangement joins TRBV7-8 to TRBJ1-2; D remains ambiguous. The CDR3 runs to 15 residues. Trimming took 7 bases from V and 4 from J, leaving 19 bases between them. The germline V gene has CDR1 SGHVS and CDR2 FQNEAQ.

V and J are TRBV25-1 and TRBJ1-6, with D possibly TRBD1 on 6 matching bases. The CDR3 runs to 14 residues. V was cut by 7 bases and J by 11 bases, with 18 bases left in between. Germline assignment: CDR1 MGHDK and CDR2 SYGVNS. The CDR3 coding sequence is TGTGCCAGCAAGGCAGGCGGGGGGCTAACACCCCTCCACTTT. It specifies CASKAGGGLTPLHF.

This chain connects TRBV5-1 to TRBJ1-4, with D tentatively TRBD1 (6 bases). CDR3 length: 13 amino acids. Trimming left V 0 bases short and J 8 bases short, with 8 bases between. Germline lookup yields CDR1 SGHRS and CDR2 YFSETQ. CDR3 loop: CASSLDREEKLFF. CDR3 nucleotide sequence: TGCGCCAGCAGCTTGGACAGGGAAGAAAAACTGTTTTTT.

The chain uses TRBV18 and TRBJ1-4; 10 nucleotides line up with TRBD1. The CDR3 consists of 15 residues. Germline V lookup: CDR1 KGHSH, CDR2 LQKENI. The trim removed 3 bases at V and 11 bases at J, leaving 9 bases unmatched. The CDR3 DNA reads as TGTGCCAGCTCACCCCCGGGACAGGGGTCGGGGAAACTGTTTTTT. Amino acid sequence: CASSPPGQGSGKLFF.

The V and J genes are TRBV6-1 and TRBJ2-1; 14 bases are shared with TRBD2. Germline assignment: CDR1 MNHNS and CDR2 SASEGT. The CDR3 covers 14 residues. With V trimmed by 10 bases and J by 9 bases, 8 bases remained unmatched. CDR3 protein: CATRLAGGSFEQFF. The CDR3 nucleotides are TGTGCCACCCGACTAGCGGGAGGGTCATTTGAGCAGTTCTTC.

V is TRBV7-9 and J is TRBJ2-2; unclear D gene. CDR1 is SEHNR and CDR2 is FQNEAQ in the germline V gene (reference sequence). V was shortened by 8 bases and J by 7 bases, with 14 bases between the two germline ends. The CDR3 runs to 13 residues. CDR3 DNA sequence: TGTGCCAGCCGTTCCCTTAAACTCGGGGAGCTGTTTTTT. This sequence encodes CASRSLKLGELFF.

The chain joins TRBV5-1 to TRBJ2-7, with 12 bases that match TRBD2. CDR1 and CDR2 from the germline V gene are SGHRS and YFSETQ. The CDR3 has 14 amino acids. J gave up 9 bases and V 5 bases, and 9 bases lay outside the gene matches. In DNA form, the CDR3 reads TGCGCCAGCAGACCCGGGACTAGCGGGTATGGGCAGTACTTC. Protein product: CASRPGTSGYGQYF.

The V and J genes are TRBV9 and TRBJ2-2; no reliable D call. CDR3 length equals 14 residues. Per the germline V gene, CDR1 is SGDLS and CDR2 is YYNGEE. The V and J ends lost 0 bases and 4 bases respectively, with 7 bases between them. The CDR3 protein is CASSVGVSTGELFF. As DNA, the CDR3 is TGTGCCAGCAGCGTAGGTGTCAGCACCGGGGAGCTGTTTTTT.

The chain uses TRBV4-1 and TRBJ1-1; 7 nucleotides match TRBD1. Looked up from germline, CDR1 is MGHRA and CDR2 is YSYEKL. The CDR3 is made up of 15 amino acids. V lost 4 bases, J lost 1 base, and 6 bases stayed unmatched. The CDR3 loop is CASSLWTGRNTEAFF. The DNA for the CDR3 is TGCGCCAGCAGCCTCTGGACAGGCCGGAACACTGAAGCTTTCTTT.

The CDR3 is CASSLSGGIISPLHF. CDR3 nucleotides: TGTGCCAGCAGTTTATCCGGGGGAATTATTTCACCCCTCCACTTT. The chain combines TRBV28 with TRBJ1-6; D perhaps matches TRBD1 (5 bases). V lost 1 base, J lost 9 bases, and 13 bases lay in between. Germline V gene sequence: CDR1 MDHEN, CDR2 SYDVKM. This CDR3 has 15 residues.

The chain recombines TRBV10-3 with TRBJ2-3; 8 bases map to TRBD2. The germline gives CDR1 ENHRY, CDR2 SYGVKD. The CDR3 has 13 residues. V dropped 9 bases and J dropped 3; count of bases not matched to a gene: 5. The CDR3 sequence is CAIRLAMTDTQYF. CDR3 nucleotides: TGTGCCATTCGACTAGCGATGACAGATACGCAGTATTTT.

The J gene is TRBJ1-3, the V gene TRBV7-9; 9 nucleotides match TRBD1. CDR3 size: 17 residues. After removal of 6 bases from V and 4 bases from J, the junction contained 13 bases not matched to a gene. Per the germline V gene, CDR1 is SEHNR and CDR2 is FQNEAQ (reference sequence). The CDR3: CASRPSTGGATGNTIYF. For the CDR3, the DNA is TGTGCCAGCAGACCATCTACAGGGGGCGCGACAGGAAACACCATATATTTT.

The chain links TRBV18 to TRBJ2-2; no definite D call. The CDR3 spans 14 residues. Germline CDR1 reads KGHSH; CDR2 reads LQKENI. The germline V and J ends were trimmed by 3 bases and 1 base, with 6 bases remaining between them. The DNA of the CDR3 is TGTGCCAGCTCACCCACCAGGAACACCGGGGAGCTGTTTTTT. Translation gives CASSPTRNTGELFF. The full variable domain, rest sourced from reference TRBV18 and TRBJ2-2, is NAGVMQNPRHLVRRRGQEARLRCSPMKGHSHVYWYRQLPEEGLKFMVYLQKENIIDESGMPKERFSAEFPKEGPSILRIQQVVRGDSAAYFCASSPTRNTGELFFGEGSRLTVL.

This chain links TRBV6-1 with TRBJ1-1, with D possibly being TRBD1 (5 bases). Looked up from germline, CDR1 is MNHNS and CDR2 is SASEGT. The CDR3 runs 14 residues. V was cut by 2 bases and J by 4 bases, with 11 bases left in between. The CDR3 here is CASSEIGGSTEAFF. The CDR3 bases are TGTGCCAGCAGTGAAATTGGGGGGAGCACTGAAGCTTTCTTT.

With respect to this clone: Compared with germline, one end of the junction differs, possibly owing to a read error. This sequence joins TRBV7-9 and TRBJ1-4, with a possible D match to TRBD1 (5 bases). This CDR3 spans 14 amino acids. Germline values: CDR1 SEHNR, CDR2 FQNEAQ (reference sequence). The chain's CDR3 is CSSSPSGGFEKLFF. For the CDR3, the DNA is TGTTCCAGCAGCCCCTCGGGGGGGTTCGAAAAACTGTTTTTT.

This clone was seen only a few times. This chain joins TRBV6-5 and TRBJ1-1, with a tentative D call TRBD1 (5 bases). The V gene lost 5 bases and the J gene lost 5 bases, with 18 bases spanning the gap. CDR3 length equals 15 residues. CDR1 and CDR2 (germline): MNHEY, SVGAGI. The chain's CDR3 is CASSPRGGERTEAFF. Written as DNA, the CDR3 is TGTGCCAGCAGTCCCCGGGGGGGGGAAAGAACTGAAGCTTTCTTT.

The sample holds one count of this clone. This chain links TRBV29-1 with TRBJ2-5, with a weak D call TRBD1 (6 bases). The CDR3 length is 13 residues. The germline V gene encodes CDR1 SQVTM and CDR2 ANQGSEA. V was trimmed by 6 bases and J by 5 bases, leaving 16 bases between them. The CDR3, as DNA: TGCAGCGTCGGACAGTCAGATCGGGAGACCCAGTACTTC. Residues: CSVGQSDRETQYF.

The chain carries TRBV11-3 and TRBJ1-3; no definite D call. Trimming left V 1 base short and J 2 bases short, with 15 bases between. The length of the CDR3 is 17 residues. The germline gives CDR1 SGHNT, CDR2 YENEEA. CDR3 in amino acids: CASSLGLGRGPGNTIYF. In DNA form, the CDR3 reads TGTGCCAGCAGCTTAGGTCTCGGTCGAGGCCCTGGAAACACCATATATTTT.

The chain couples TRBV6-5 to TRBJ2-7; 12 bases are shared with TRBD2. This CDR3 has 15 amino acids. CDR1 and CDR2 from the germline V gene are MNHEY and SVGAGI. The J segment lost 4 bases and the V segment lost 4 bases, leaving 5 bases of the junction unmatched. CDR3 residues: CASSSWTSGVYEQYF. CDR3 nucleotide sequence: TGTGCCAGCAGTTCCTGGACTAGCGGGGTATACGAGCAGTACTTC.

The chain joins TRBV7-6 to TRBJ2-5; D not certain. This CDR3 region has 14 residues. Germline CDR1 and CDR2: SGHVS and FNYEAQ. The V and J ends lost 1 base and 4 bases respectively, with 10 bases between them. The CDR3 DNA reads TGTGCCAGCAGCTTAGTTTATAATTCAGAGACCCAGTACTTC. Translating gives CASSLVYNSETQYF.

This clone was seen just once. The gene calls are TRBV28 and TRBJ1-1; 7 bases map to TRBD1. Trimming cost V 6 bases and J 5 bases; bases outside gene matches: 9. The CDR3 is made up of 14 amino acids. The germline CDR1 and CDR2 sequences are MDHEN and SYDVKM. CDR3: CASRVTGADTEAFF. In nucleotides, the CDR3 is TGTGCCAGCAGGGTTACAGGGGCTGATACTGAAGCTTTCTTT.

The rearrangement links TRBV5-8 to TRBJ1-4; the match to TRBD1 covers 9 bases. The CDR3 length is 15 residues. With 3 bases clipped from V and 8 bases from J, the junction kept 8 bases outside the gene matches. Looked up from germline, CDR1 is SGHTS and CDR2 is YDEGEE. CDR3 in DNA: TGTGCCAGCAGCTCCAACGACAGGGGGAGAGAAAAACTGTTTTTT. This encodes CASSSNDRGREKLFF. Using reference TRBV5-8 and TRBJ1-4 for the parts outside the CDR3, the full variable domain is EAGVTQSPTHLIKTRGQQATLRCSPISGHTSVYWYQQALGLGLQFLLWYDEGEERNRGNFPPRFSGRQFPNYSSELNVNALELEDSALYLCASSSNDRGREKLFFGSGTQLSVL.

The chain carries TRBV29-1 and TRBJ2-1; 8 positions agree with TRBD2. After removal of 3 bases from V and 3 bases from J, the junction contained 10 bases not matched to a gene. Germline V lookup: CDR1 SQVTM, CDR2 ANQGSEA. There are 16 residues in the CDR3. The CDR3 reads CSVESAGVRVYNEQFF. In DNA form, the CDR3 reads TGCAGCGTTGAGTCAGCGGGGGTTAGGGTCTACAATGAGCAGTTCTTC.

This clone came up a few times. The chain links TRBV4-3 to TRBJ1-1; D is possibly TRBD1 (5 bases). Germline-derived CDR1 and CDR2 are LGHNA and YSLEER. There are 15 residues in the CDR3. Trimming took off 5 bases at V and 4 bases at J, with 17 bases between the two ends. CDR3 nucleotides: TGCGCCAGCAGCTTCCGTATAGGGGTTGGCACTGAAGCTTTCTTT. Translating gives CASSFRIGVGTEAFF.

The CDR3 region is CASSFRGSYTGELFF. The CDR3 nucleotides read TGTGCCAGTAGTTTCAGGGGCTCTTACACCGGGGAGCTGTTTTTT. The gene calls are TRBV19 and TRBJ2-2; a weak D match, TRBD1 (6 bases). With 5 bases removed from V and 3 bases from J, the gap between germline ends came to 13 bases. Germline assignment: CDR1 LNHDA and CDR2 SQIVND (reference sequence). The CDR3 extends over 15 amino acids.

This chain joins TRBV5-4 and TRBJ2-2, with a tentative D call TRBD2 (5 bases). The ends were cut back, 1 base at V and 7 bases at J, with 14 bases in the middle. Germline V CDR1 and CDR2: SGHNT, YYREEE (reference sequence). CDR3 length: 15 residues. The CDR3 region is CASSLYRGSGGELFF. The CDR3 coding sequence is TGTGCCAGCAGCTTGTATCGGGGTTCTGGCGGGGAGCTGTTTTTT.

This rearrangement joins TRBV19 to TRBJ2-4; 7 bases line up with TRBD1. Looked up from germline, CDR1 is LNHDA and CDR2 is SQIVND (reference sequence). Losses at the gene ends were 3 bases for V and 1 base for J; bases not matched to a gene: 6. This CDR3 region has 16 residues. The CDR3 is CASSIEGARAKNIQYF. The DNA for the CDR3 is TGTGCCAGTAGTATTGAGGGGGCGAGGGCCAAAAACATTCAGTACTTC. The variable domain in full, with the rest retrieved from reference TRBV19 and TRBJ2-4, is DGGITQSPKYLFRKEGQNVTLSCEQNLNHDAMYWYRQDPGQGLRLIYYSQIVNDFQKGDIAEGYSVSREKKESFPLTVTSAQKNPTAFYLCASSIEGARAKNIQYFGAGTRLSVL.

CDR3 DNA sequence: TGTGCCAGCAGTTACTCAGGGACAGGGTCCTACGAGCAGTACTTC. Amino acids: CASSYSGTGSYEQYF. V is TRBV6-6 and J is TRBJ2-7, with 9 nucleotides matching TRBD1. Per the germline V gene, CDR1 is MNHNY and CDR2 is SVGAGI (reference sequence). Trimming at V came to 0 bases and at J to 1 base, leaving 1 base not matched to a gene. There are 15 residues in the CDR3.